A single sample is the source of the 28 T cell receptor beta chains below, sequenced in a study of OX40 agonist ivuxolimab in advanced cancers. This table comes from immunoSEQ multiplex PCR, and its TCRdb copy is limited to in-frame clones, with some not included. The sample has 77,000 or so clones, 85% to 95% seen once. The specimen comprised CD4+ or CD8+ T cells sorted from blood, sampled in a trial of the OX40 agonist ivuxolimab. Receptor source: an adult with an advanced solid tumor such as melanoma, head and neck, liver or kidney cancer.

The chain employs TRBV14 and TRBJ2-7; D gene unclear. Germline CDR1 reads SGHDN; CDR2 reads FVKESK. There are 14 residues in the CDR3. Trimming pared 1 base from V and 0 bases from J, leaving 7 bases between. Here the CDR3 reads CASSQVGGSYEQYF. The CDR3 DNA is TGTGCCAGCAGCCAAGTTGGCGGCTCCTACGAGCAGTACTTC.

V gene TRBV5-8 combines with J gene TRBJ1-2; D is possibly TRBD1 (6 bases). The V gene's germline CDR1 is SGHTS and CDR2 YDEGEE. The CDR3 spans 14 residues. The germline V and J ends were trimmed by 1 base and 0 bases, with 7 bases remaining between them. The CDR3 protein is CASSLQGPNYGYTF. CDR3 nucleotide sequence: TGTGCCAGCAGCTTGCAGGGGCCTAACTATGGCTACACCTTC.

This chain uses TRBV5-1 with TRBJ1-1, with D tentatively TRBD1 (5 bases). Looked up from germline, CDR1 is SGHRS and CDR2 is YFSETQ. The CDR3 totals 17 residues. V was shortened by 1 base and J by 2 bases, with 18 bases between the two germline ends. CDR3 bases: TGCGCCAGCAGCTTGAGTTTGGGGGTGGGAGGAAACACTGAAGCTTTCTTT. Amino acid sequence: CASSLSLGVGGNTEAFF.

This clone was observed a single time. The chain is built from TRBV18 and TRBJ1-6; D not certain. Trimming cost V 4 bases and J 7 bases, with 5 bases left between them. The CDR3 totals 12 residues. CDR1 and CDR2 from the germline V gene are KGHSH and LQKENI. The CDR3 DNA is TGTGCCAGCTCACAACAGAATTCACCCCTCCACTTT. As protein: CASSQQNSPLHF.

This clone was found a few times. The chain combines TRBV18 with TRBJ2-5; D is unclear. The CDR3 runs to 14 residues. V shed 0 bases and J shed 1 base, with 6 bases lying between them. Germline CDR1 and CDR2: KGHSH and LQKENI. CDR3 DNA sequence: TGTGCCAGCTCACCACCGAACAGCCAAGAGACCCAGTACTTC. Amino acids: CASSPPNSQETQYF. The whole variable domain, filled in from reference TRBV18 and TRBJ2-5, reads NAGVMQNPRHLVRRRGQEARLRCSPMKGHSHVYWYRQLPEEGLKFMVYLQKENIIDESGMPKERFSAEFPKEGPSILRIQQVVRGDSAAYFCASSPPNSQETQYFGPGTRLLVL.

The chain combines TRBV7-2 with TRBJ1-4; 10 bases map to TRBD1. Trimming cost V 5 bases and J 8 bases; bases outside gene matches: 5. CDR1 SGHTA and CDR2 FQGNSA come from the germline V gene. This CDR3 spans 14 amino acids. CDR3 residues: CASSPGQGGEKLFF. CDR3 in DNA: TGTGCCAGCAGCCCTGGACAGGGGGGCGAAAAACTGTTTTTT. Together with reference TRBV7-2 and TRBJ1-4, the CDR3 gives the full variable domain: GAGVSQSPSNKVTEKGKDVELRCDPISGHTALYWYRQSLGQGLEFLIYFQGNSAPDKSGLPSDRFSAERTGGSVSTLTIQRTQQEDSAVYLCASSPGQGGEKLFFGSGTQLSVL.

V usage is TRBV5-6 and J usage is TRBJ2-2; 9 positions match TRBD1. Germline lookup yields CDR1 SGHDT and CDR2 YYEEEE. V gave up 1 base and J gave up 1 base; unmatched junction bases: 2. The CDR3 totals 16 residues. CDR3 amino acids: CASSLPGQGNTGELFF. Written as DNA, the CDR3 is TGTGCCAGCAGCTTGCCGGGACAGGGGAACACCGGGGAGCTGTTTTTT. Full variable domain (remainder filled in from reference TRBV5-6 and TRBJ2-2): DAGVTQSPTHLIKTRGQQVTLRCSPKSGHDTVSWYQQALGQGPQFIFQYYEEEERQRGNFPDRFSGHQFPNYSSELNVNALLLGDSALYLCASSLPGQGNTGELFFGEGSRLTVL.

This chain's CDR3 is CASGYYGYTF. In nucleotides, the CDR3 is TGTGCCTCCGGGTACTATGGCTACACCTTC. V is TRBV6-5 and J is TRBJ1-2, with unresolved D. Germline V CDR1 and CDR2: MNHEY, SVGAGI. Trimming pared 11 bases from V and 3 bases from J, leaving 7 bases between. CDR3 length equals 10 residues.

The CDR3: CASSPGQGGDGYTF. The CDR3 coding sequence is TGCGCCAGCAGCCCCGGACAGGGAGGCGATGGCTACACCTTC. The chain carries TRBV5-1 and TRBJ1-2; 8 bases fit TRBD1. J was trimmed by 6 bases and V by 4 bases; bases with no gene match: 8. This CDR3 is built from 14 residues. Germline CDR1 is SGHRS and CDR2 is YFSETQ.

This sequence joins TRBV2 and TRBJ1-5; TRBD1 aligns across 8 bases. The V segment lost 6 bases and the J segment 3 bases; nucleotides outside the gene matches: 7. The CDR3 has 15 amino acids. Germline V gene sequence: CDR1 SNHLY, CDR2 FYNNEI. The CDR3 protein is CASSKDRELNQPQHF. CDR3 nucleotides: TGTGCCAGCAGCAAGGACAGGGAGCTCAATCAGCCCCAGCATTTT. Full variable domain (missing parts from reference TRBV2 and TRBJ1-5): EPEVTQTPSHQVTQMGQEVILRCVPISNHLYFYWYRQILGQKVEFLVSFYNNEISEKSEIFDDQFSVERPDGSNFTLKIRSTKLEDSAMYFCASSKDRELNQPQHFGDGTRLSIL.

V and J are TRBV2 and TRBJ1-6; perhaps TRBD1 as D (5 bases). The CDR3 runs to 15 residues. Trimming removed 7 bases at V and 10 bases at J, with 20 bases between. Germline V gene sequence: CDR1 SNHLY, CDR2 FYNNEI. The CDR3 region has the DNA TGTGCCAGCAAGTTCTTGGGGGGTCGGGGCTCACCCCTCCACTTT. Protein: CASKFLGGRGSPLHF.

The chain uses TRBV2 and TRBJ1-1; tentatively, D is TRBD1 (6 bases). The CDR3 totals 14 residues. V lost 5 bases and J 0 bases, leaving 10 bases between the germline ends. From germline, CDR1 is SNHLY and CDR2 FYNNEI. CDR3 protein: CASSFDRMNTEAFF. The CDR3 DNA sequence: TGTGCCAGCAGTTTTGACAGGATGAACACTGAAGCTTTCTTT.

This rearrangement joins TRBV28 to TRBJ2-7; D not resolved. Trimming pared 5 bases from V and 5 bases from J, leaving 10 bases between. Germline CDR1 and CDR2: MDHEN and SYDVKM. CDR3 length: 12 residues. CDR3 DNA: TGTGCCAGCAGTCCCGTGGTGCACGAGCAGTACTTC. Translating it yields CASSPVVHEQYF.

The rearrangement joins TRBV4-3 to TRBJ1-5; tentative D call: TRBD1 (6 bases). The CDR3 runs to 16 residues. Trimming cost V 0 bases and J 4 bases, with 13 bases left between them. Germline V gene lookup returns CDR1 LGHNA and CDR2 YSLEER. CDR3 DNA: TGCGCCAGCAGCCAAGATCGTCTTCAGGGGAATCAGCCCCAGCATTTT. This codes for CASSQDRLQGNQPQHF.

The CDR3 bases are TGTGCCAGCTCACCGGGACGGGACAGTGGAGAGACCCAGTACTTC. Translated: CASSPGRDSGETQYF. The chain recombines TRBV18 with TRBJ2-5; TRBD1 matches at 7 bases. This CDR3 contains 15 residues. The V and J ends lost 3 bases and 4 bases, in that order; junction bases with no gene match: 8. Germline lookup yields CDR1 KGHSH and CDR2 LQKENI. Complete variable domain (other parts from reference TRBV18 and TRBJ2-5): NAGVMQNPRHLVRRRGQEARLRCSPMKGHSHVYWYRQLPEEGLKFMVYLQKENIIDESGMPKERFSAEFPKEGPSILRIQQVVRGDSAAYFCASSPGRDSGETQYFGPGTRLLVL.

The rearrangement links TRBV7-2 to TRBJ2-5; maybe TRBD1 (6 bases). Trimming took off 2 bases at V and 5 bases at J, with 12 bases between the two ends. The CDR3 is 14 residues long. Germline V CDR1 and CDR2: SGHTA, FQGNSA. This chain's CDR3 is CASSLQGMGETQYF. The CDR3 DNA is TGTGCCAGCAGCTTACAGGGGATGGGGGAGACCCAGTACTTC.

The V gene is TRBV5-8, the J gene TRBJ1-2; D is ambiguous. CDR3 length equals 12 residues. The germline V and J ends were trimmed by 0 bases and 7 bases, with 7 bases remaining between them. Germline lookup yields CDR1 SGHTS and CDR2 YDEGEE. Here the CDR3 reads CASSLGGSGYTF. DNA of the CDR3: TGTGCCAGCAGCTTGGGAGGGTCTGGCTACACCTTC.

The rearrangement links TRBV30 to TRBJ1-1; D perhaps matches TRBD1 (5 bases). This CDR3 is 13 amino acids long. The V end was cut by 2 bases, the J end by 5 bases, with 12 bases between. Germline assignment: CDR1 GTSNPN and CDR2 SVGIG (reference sequence). CDR3 in amino acids: CAWSPGGWTEAFF. The CDR3 bases are TGTGCCTGGAGTCCCGGGGGTTGGACTGAAGCTTTCTTT.

The genes are TRBV7-9 and TRBJ2-2; no definite D call. Per the germline V gene, CDR1 is SEHNR and CDR2 is FQNEAQ (reference sequence). The ends were cut back, 1 base at V and 6 bases at J, with 9 bases in the middle. CDR3 length equals 14 residues. CDR3 bases: TGTGCCAGCAGCTTAGAGCAGCCACCCGGGGAGCTGTTTTTT. It specifies CASSLEQPPGELFF.

This chain joins TRBV7-2 and TRBJ1-3, with D perhaps TRBD1 (5 bases). The CDR3 sequence is 15 residues long. Germline V gives CDR1 SGHTA, CDR2 FQGNSA. V was pared by 1 base and J by 2 bases, with 9 bases between. The CDR3 loop reads CASSLGGTAGNTIYF. In nucleotides, the CDR3 is TGTGCCAGCAGCTTAGGGGGGACGGCTGGAAACACCATATATTTT.

The CDR3 is CASIRGTGNTIYF. The CDR3 bases are TGTGCCAGTATTCGAGGGACTGGAAACACCATATATTTT. The chain has TRBV19 and TRBJ1-3; no firm D call. CDR3 length: 13 residues. Trimming took off 7 bases at V and 2 bases at J, with 9 bases between the two ends. Per the germline V gene, CDR1 is LNHDA and CDR2 is SQIVND (reference sequence).

V is TRBV7-2 and J is TRBJ2-1; no reliable D call. Germline V gene lookup returns CDR1 SGHTA and CDR2 FQGNSA. V gave up 2 bases and J gave up 0 bases, with 8 bases separating them. CDR3 length: 15 residues. CDR3 DNA: TGTGCCAGCAGCTTACGTGTTAGCTCCTACAATGAGCAGTTCTTC. Translating gives CASSLRVSSYNEQFF.

V usage is TRBV4-1 and J usage is TRBJ2-3, with 8 positions matching TRBD1. This CDR3 contains 16 residues. With 6 bases clipped from V and 6 bases from J, the junction kept 14 bases outside the gene matches. Germline V lookup: CDR1 MGHRA, CDR2 YSYEKL. The DNA for the CDR3 is TGCGCCAGCAGTCGAACCTGGACAGGGAGCCGTGATACGCAGTATTTT. It translates to CASSRTWTGSRDTQYF.

The rearrangement joins TRBV6-4 to TRBJ2-1; 12 positions match TRBD2. V was pared by 7 bases and J by 5 bases, with 3 bases of the junction left unmatched. The germline V gene encodes CDR1 MRHNA and CDR2 SNTAGT. This CDR3 spans 14 amino acids. The CDR3 sequence is CASKTSGSDNEQFF. The CDR3 DNA follows: TGTGCCAGCAAGACTAGCGGGAGTGACAATGAGCAGTTCTTC.

V and J are TRBV6-1 and TRBJ2-2, with D perhaps matching TRBD2 (5 bases). In germline, CDR1 is MNHNS, CDR2 SASEGT. This CDR3 is built from 15 residues. Trimming pared 7 bases from V and 5 bases from J, leaving 17 bases between. DNA for the CDR3: TGTGCCAGCATGAATTTGGGGAGAAAAACCGGGGAGCTGTTTTTT. It specifies CASMNLGRKTGELFF.

This chain connects TRBV6-1 to TRBJ1-1, with 7 bases matching TRBD1. With 7 bases clipped from V and 3 bases from J, the junction kept 11 bases outside the gene matches. The germline CDR1 and CDR2 sequences are MNHNS and SASEGT. CDR3 length equals 15 residues. The chain's CDR3 is CASTFQTGVYTEAFF. The CDR3, as DNA: TGTGCCAGCACCTTCCAAACAGGGGTATACACTGAAGCTTTCTTT.

CDR3 nucleotides: TGTGCCAGCAGCTTGGCCGGACTAGCACCCCCCGGATACGAGCAGTACTTC. This translates into CASSLAGLAPPGYEQYF. The chain carries TRBV5-5 and TRBJ2-7; 8 nucleotides match TRBD2. Germline CDR1 SGHKS, CDR2 YYEKEE (reference sequence). The CDR3 has 17 residues. The ends lost 0 bases at V and 4 bases at J; junction bases unmatched: 12.

The rearrangement joins TRBV6-5 to TRBJ1-2; D is unresolved. Trimming removed 10 bases from V and 2 bases from J, with 14 bases in between. The germline gives CDR1 MNHEY, CDR2 SVGAGI. The CDR3 has 13 residues. The CDR3 sequence: CATQEGHNYGYTF. The CDR3 DNA sequence: TGTGCCACTCAAGAAGGGCACAACTATGGCTACACCTTC.